This T cell receptor (beta chain) was sequenced for a study of identical twins. The CDR3 sequence is 14 residues long. Trimming removed 2 bases from V and 4 bases from J, with 12 bases in between. CDR1 MNHEY and CDR2 SMNVEV come from the germline V gene (reference sequence). TCRdb used MiXCR to reprocess the 5' RACE reads, holding one entry per CDR3 protein. The data show 250,000 to 300,000 distinct CDR3 sequences, roughly 9% seen once. The data were also submitted as part of a second study, on yellow fever vaccine responses in identical twins.

The chain joins TRBV27 to TRBJ2-7; D ambiguous. Sequenced sample: CD8+ T cells sorted from blood. This receptor was identified in a woman aged 18 to 35 in good health. The CDR3 protein is CASSLNGQGYEQYF. CDR3 nucleotide sequence: TGTGCCAGCAGTTTAAATGGTCAAGGTTACGAGCAGTACTTC.